The TCR beta chain described here comes from a study of Ad26.COV2.S vaccination and SARS-CoV-2 variants. The protocol was immunoSEQ multiplex PCR, while the TCRdb copy is restricted to in-frame clones and leaves out a portion. This sample carries some 320,000 clones, just under 85% of them seen once, and the ten largest clones take approximately 2%. Treatment described: roughly 18 received Ad26.COV2.S at low or high dose, single or two shots; 5 received placebo; per-sample allocation not given. Specimens were obtained on day 63 following the first vaccine or placebo injection. Wuhan-strain spike was delivered by a replication-incompetent Ad26 vector. Germline-derived CDR1 and CDR2 are LNHNV and YYDKDF (reference sequence). The CDR3 is 16 residues long. V was clipped by 1 base and J by 4 bases; unmatched bases: 6.

The receptor's source is a person between 18 and 65 years old who received the Ad26.COV2.S COVID-19 vaccine or a placebo. The input for sequencing was peripheral blood, taken in a trial of Ad26.COV2.S vaccine versus placebo. V usage is TRBV15 and J usage is TRBJ2-5; 10 nucleotides align to TRBD1. In nucleotides, the CDR3 is TGTGCCACCAGCAGAGGGTATGGACAGGGGGTAGAGACCCAGTACTTC. It specifies CATSRGYGQGVETQYF.